The 7 T cell receptor beta chains below all came from one sample that was sequenced in a study of blood T cell repertoires in COVID-19. Measured with immunoSEQ multiplex PCR; TCRdb has only the in-frame clones, and not every one. The sample holds under 300,000 clones, roughly 81% seen once. The sequenced material came from PBMCs or T cells enriched from blood (not recorded which). The receptor set was obtained from a woman aged 50 to 60 who had been exposed to COVID-19.

This chain uses TRBV5-4 with TRBJ2-5; 8 positions agree with TRBD2. The germline V gene encodes CDR1 SGHNT and CDR2 YYREEE (reference sequence). This CDR3 is built from 14 residues. After removal of 4 bases from V and 2 bases from J, the junction contained 4 bases not matched to a gene. The CDR3 reads CASSLGGGQETQYF. The CDR3, as DNA: TGTGCCAGCAGCCTCGGGGGGGGACAAGAGACCCAGTACTTC. Complete variable domain (other parts from reference TRBV5-4 and TRBJ2-5): ETGVTQSPTHLIKTRGQQVTLRCSSQSGHNTVSWYQQALGQGPQFIFQYYREEENGRGNFPPRFSGLQFPNYSSELNVNALELDDSALYLCASSLGGGQETQYFGPGTRLLVL.

This clone has a single count. The CDR3 bases are TGTGCCAGCAGTTTATTGCGGGGCAGAACTAATGAAAAACTGTTTTTT. It yields the protein CASSLLRGRTNEKLFF. J is TRBJ1-4 and V is TRBV27; tentative D call: TRBD1 (5 bases). V gave up 1 base and J gave up 1 base, with 10 bases separating them. The CDR3 extends over 16 amino acids. Germline V gene sequence: CDR1 MNHEY, CDR2 SMNVEV (reference sequence).

The chain carries TRBV7-8 and TRBJ2-4, with 7 bases identical to TRBD1. This CDR3 is 14 amino acids long. J lost 5 bases, V lost 4 bases, and 5 bases had no gene match. The germline V gene has CDR1 SGHVS and CDR2 FQNEAQ. The CDR3 sequence: CASSSDRWQNIQYF. In DNA, the CDR3 is TGTGCCAGCAGCTCGGACAGGTGGCAAAACATTCAGTACTTC.

The J gene is TRBJ1-6, the V gene TRBV28, with D tentatively TRBD1 (5 bases). CDR3 length: 19 residues. Germline values: CDR1 MDHEN, CDR2 SYDVKM. Trimming left V 8 bases short and J 0 bases short, with 23 bases between. CDR3 sequence (DNA): TGTGCCAGCTTACCCACCCCAGGGATATCTAGCTCCTATAATTCACCCCTCCACTTT. It specifies CASLPTPGISSSYNSPLHF.

This sequence joins TRBV7-2 and TRBJ2-1; 11 positions agree with TRBD2. Germline V gene lookup returns CDR1 SGHTA and CDR2 FQGNSA. The CDR3 loop spans 16 amino acids. V gave up 2 bases and J gave up 4 bases; unmatched junction bases: 4. CDR3 DNA sequence: TGTGCCAGCAGCTTAAGGCTAGCGGGGGGATACAATGAGCAGTTCTTC. Translation gives CASSLRLAGGYNEQFF.

The chain joins TRBV9 to TRBJ1-2; 7 nucleotides agree with TRBD1. V was pared by 7 bases and J by 4 bases, with 7 bases of the junction left unmatched. The CDR3 runs to 13 residues. Germline CDR1 and CDR2: SGDLS and YYNGEE. The CDR3 DNA sequence: TGTGCCAGCGGTCCCGGGACAGCCTATGGCTACACCTTC. This encodes CASGPGTAYGYTF.

The chain employs TRBV10-2 and TRBJ1-5; D gene ambiguous. The germline V and J ends were trimmed by 5 bases and 9 bases, with 23 bases remaining between them. Germline CDR1 WSHSY, CDR2 SAAADI. The CDR3 is made up of 16 amino acids. CDR3: CASSQRIGSLPGPQHF. The CDR3 nucleotides read TGCGCCAGCAGTCAAAGGATCGGCTCTCTACCGGGGCCCCAGCATTTT.